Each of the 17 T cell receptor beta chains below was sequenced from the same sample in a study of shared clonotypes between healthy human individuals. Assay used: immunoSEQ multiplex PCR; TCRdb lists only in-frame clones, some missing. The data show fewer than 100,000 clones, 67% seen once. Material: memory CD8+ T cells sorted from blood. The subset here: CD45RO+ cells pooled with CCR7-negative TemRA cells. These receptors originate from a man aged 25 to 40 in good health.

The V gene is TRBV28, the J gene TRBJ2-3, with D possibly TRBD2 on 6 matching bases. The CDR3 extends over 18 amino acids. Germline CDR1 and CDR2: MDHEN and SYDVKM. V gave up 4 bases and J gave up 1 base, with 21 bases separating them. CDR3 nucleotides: TGTGCCAGCAGTTCCGTTCCCCGGGACTCCCTACGCACAGATACGCAGTATTTT. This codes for CASSSVPRDSLRTDTQYF. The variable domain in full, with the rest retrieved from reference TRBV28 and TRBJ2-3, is DVKVTQSSRYLVKRTGEKVFLECVQDMDHENMFWYRQDPGLGLRLIYFSYDVKMKEKGDIPEGYSVSREKKERFSLILESASTNQTSMYLCASSSVPRDSLRTDTQYFGPGTRLTVL.

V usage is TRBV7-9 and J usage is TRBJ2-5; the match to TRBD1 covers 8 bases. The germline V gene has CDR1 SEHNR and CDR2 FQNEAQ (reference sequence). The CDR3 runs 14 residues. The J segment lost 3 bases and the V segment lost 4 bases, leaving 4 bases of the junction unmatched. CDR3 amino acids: CASSSQTGEETQYF. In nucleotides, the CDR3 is TGTGCCAGCAGCTCACAGACAGGGGAAGAGACCCAGTACTTC. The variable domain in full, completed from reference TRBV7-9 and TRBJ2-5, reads DTGVSQNPRHKITKRGQNVTFRCDPISEHNRLYWYRQTLGQGPEFLTYFQNEAQLEKSRLLSDRFSAERPKGSFSTLEIQRTEQGDSAMYLCASSSQTGEETQYFGPGTRLLVL.

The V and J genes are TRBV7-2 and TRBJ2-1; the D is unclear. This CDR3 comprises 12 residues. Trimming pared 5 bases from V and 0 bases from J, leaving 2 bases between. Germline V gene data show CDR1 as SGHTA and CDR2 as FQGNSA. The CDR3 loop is CASSHSYNEQFF. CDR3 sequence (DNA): TGTGCCAGCAGCCACTCCTACAATGAGCAGTTCTTC.

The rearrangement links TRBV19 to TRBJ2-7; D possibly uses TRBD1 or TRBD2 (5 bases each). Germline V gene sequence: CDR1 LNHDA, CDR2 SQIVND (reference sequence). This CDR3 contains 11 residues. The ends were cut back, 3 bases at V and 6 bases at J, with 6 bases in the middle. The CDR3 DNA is TGTGCCAGTAGTATGGGGGTCGAGCAGTACTTC. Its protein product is CASSMGVEQYF.

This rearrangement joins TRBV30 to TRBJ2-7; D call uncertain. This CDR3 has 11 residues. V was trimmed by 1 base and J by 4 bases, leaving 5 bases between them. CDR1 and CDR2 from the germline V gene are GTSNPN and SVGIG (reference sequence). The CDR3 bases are TGTGCCTGGAGTGGGGGTTACGAGCAGTACTTC. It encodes CAWSGGYEQYF.

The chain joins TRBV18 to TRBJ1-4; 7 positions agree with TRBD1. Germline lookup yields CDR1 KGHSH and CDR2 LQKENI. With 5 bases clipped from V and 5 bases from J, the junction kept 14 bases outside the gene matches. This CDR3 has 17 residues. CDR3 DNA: TGTGCCAGCTCAACTCCGGGACAGTTGGCGCGGAATGAAAAACTGTTTTTT. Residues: CASSTPGQLARNEKLFF.

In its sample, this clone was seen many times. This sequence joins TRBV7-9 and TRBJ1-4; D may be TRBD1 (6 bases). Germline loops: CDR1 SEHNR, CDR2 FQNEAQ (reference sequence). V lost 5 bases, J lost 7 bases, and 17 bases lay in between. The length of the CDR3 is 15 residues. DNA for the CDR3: TGTGCCAGCAGCGGCAGCGGGGGGCATATTGAAAAACTGTTTTTT. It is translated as CASSGSGGHIEKLFF. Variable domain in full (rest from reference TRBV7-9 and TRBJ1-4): DTGVSQNPRHKITKRGQNVTFRCDPISEHNRLYWYRQTLGQGPEFLTYFQNEAQLEKSRLLSDRFSAERPKGSFSTLEIQRTEQGDSAMYLCASSGSGGHIEKLFFGSGTQLSVL.

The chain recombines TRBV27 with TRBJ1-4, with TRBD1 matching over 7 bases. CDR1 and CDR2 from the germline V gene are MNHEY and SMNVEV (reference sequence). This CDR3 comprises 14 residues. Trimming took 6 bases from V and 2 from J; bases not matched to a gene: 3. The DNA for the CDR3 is TGTGCCAGCAGAGACAGGGCGACTAATGAAAAACTGTTTTTT. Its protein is CASRDRATNEKLFF. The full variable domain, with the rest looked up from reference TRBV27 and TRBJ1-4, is EAQVTQNPRYLITVTGKKLTVTCSQNMNHEYMSWYRQDPGLGLRQIYYSMNVEVTDKGDVPEGYKVSRKEKRNFPLILESPSPNQTSLYFCASRDRATNEKLFFGSGTQLSVL.

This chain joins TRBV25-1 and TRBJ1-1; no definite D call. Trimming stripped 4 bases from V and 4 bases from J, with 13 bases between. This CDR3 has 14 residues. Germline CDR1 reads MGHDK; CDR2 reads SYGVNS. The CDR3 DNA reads TGTGCCAGCAGTGTAGAGGGTCGGAGCACTGAAGCTTTCTTT. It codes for CASSVEGRSTEAFF.

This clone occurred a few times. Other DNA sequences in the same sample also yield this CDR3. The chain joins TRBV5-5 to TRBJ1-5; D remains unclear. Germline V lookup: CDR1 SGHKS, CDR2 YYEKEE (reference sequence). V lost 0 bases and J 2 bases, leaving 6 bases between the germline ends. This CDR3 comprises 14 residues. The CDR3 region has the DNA TGTGCCAGCAGCTTGGAGGCGGGCAATCAGCCCCAGCATTTT. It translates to CASSLEAGNQPQHF.

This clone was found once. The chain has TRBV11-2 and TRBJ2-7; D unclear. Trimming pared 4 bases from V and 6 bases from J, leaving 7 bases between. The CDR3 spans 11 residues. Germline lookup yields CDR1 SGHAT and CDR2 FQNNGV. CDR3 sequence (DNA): TGTGCCAGCAGCTACCTAGGCGAGCAGTACTTC. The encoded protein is CASSYLGEQYF.

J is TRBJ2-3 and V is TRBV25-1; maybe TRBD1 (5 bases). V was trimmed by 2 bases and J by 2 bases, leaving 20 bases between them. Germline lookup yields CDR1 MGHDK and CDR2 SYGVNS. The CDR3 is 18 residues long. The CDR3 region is CASSEGFQGTPDTDTQYF. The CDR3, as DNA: TGTGCCAGCAGTGAAGGGTTTCAGGGAACCCCTGACACAGATACGCAGTATTTT.

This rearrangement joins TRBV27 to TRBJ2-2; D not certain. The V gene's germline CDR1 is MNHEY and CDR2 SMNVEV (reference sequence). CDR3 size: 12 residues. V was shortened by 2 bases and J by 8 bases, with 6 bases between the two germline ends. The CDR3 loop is CASSLQLGELFF. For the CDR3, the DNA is TGTGCCAGCAGTTTACAGTTAGGGGAGCTGTTTTTT.

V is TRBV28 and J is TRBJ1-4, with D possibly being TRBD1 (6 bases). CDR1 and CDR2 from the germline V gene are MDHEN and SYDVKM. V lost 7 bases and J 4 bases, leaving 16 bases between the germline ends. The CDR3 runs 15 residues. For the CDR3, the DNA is TGTGCCAGCACCTCACAGGGTCGGGGTAATGAAAAACTGTTTTTT. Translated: CASTSQGRGNEKLFF. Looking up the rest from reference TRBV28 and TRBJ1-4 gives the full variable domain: DVKVTQSSRYLVKRTGEKVFLECVQDMDHENMFWYRQDPGLGLRLIYFSYDVKMKEKGDIPEGYSVSREKKERFSLILESASTNQTSMYLCASTSQGRGNEKLFFGSGTQLSVL.

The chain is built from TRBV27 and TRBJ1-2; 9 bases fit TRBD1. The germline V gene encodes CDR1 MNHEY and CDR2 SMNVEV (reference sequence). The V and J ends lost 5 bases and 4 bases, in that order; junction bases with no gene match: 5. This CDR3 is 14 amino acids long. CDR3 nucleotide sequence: TGTGCCAGCAGTCCACAGGGGGCCGGCTATGGCTACACCTTC. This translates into CASSPQGAGYGYTF.

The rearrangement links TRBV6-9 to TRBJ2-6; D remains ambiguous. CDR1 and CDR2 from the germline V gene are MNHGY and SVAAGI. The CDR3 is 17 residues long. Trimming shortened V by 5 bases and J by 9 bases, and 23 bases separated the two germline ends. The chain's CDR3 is CASSIYVTTKSGNVLTF. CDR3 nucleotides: TGTGCCAGCAGTATTTACGTTACGACAAAGTCGGGCAACGTCCTGACTTTC.

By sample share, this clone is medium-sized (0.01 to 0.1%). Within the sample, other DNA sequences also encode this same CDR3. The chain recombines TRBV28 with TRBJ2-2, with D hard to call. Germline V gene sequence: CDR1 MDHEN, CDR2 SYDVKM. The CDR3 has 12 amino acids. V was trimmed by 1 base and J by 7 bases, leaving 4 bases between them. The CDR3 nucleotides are TGTGCCAGCAGTTTATTCGGCGGGGAGCTGTTTTTT. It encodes CASSLFGGELFF.